This TCR beta chain was identified during a study of T-cell memory formation after mild COVID-19. General observations from the study: Among clones peaking at day 37 in the second wave, SARS-CoV-2 specificity remained unconfirmed. There were some responding clones in pre-infection memory, which suggested that cross-reactive memory had joined.

As for this clonotype: The target antigen is unknown.

MiXCR, run by TCRdb on the 5' RACE reads, gives a single entry per CDR3 protein. The table has 100,000 to 120,000 distinct CDR3 sequences, about 18% seen once. Germline V lookup: CDR1 SQVTM, CDR2 ANQGSEA. The CDR3 covers 14 residues. Deletions cut 6 bases from V and 1 base from J, with 14 bases between. The clonotype was recovered from a man between 18 and 35 years old who had mild COVID-19 (a few samples of this study predate the infection). Cell type and time point are not known. The sequencing sample was made of PBMCs or a T cell subset sorted from them (not recorded which). The rearrangement uses TRBV29-1 and TRBJ2-3; D is undetermined. CDR3 DNA sequence: TGCAGCGTCCGAACGTCGCAGGGCACAGATACGCAGTATTTT. It encodes CSVRTSQGTDTQYF.